This is a list of T cell receptor beta chains from one sample in a study of sequential checkpoint blockade in melanoma. Produced via immunoSEQ multiplex PCR; TCRdb's table is partial and in-frame only. This table holds about 37,000 clones, just under 85% found once. Sequenced material: CD8+ T cells sorted from blood (inferred from file names), taken from a patient given nivolumab and ipilimumab in sequence. Every receptor here comes from a human donor with melanoma. Both conserved end residues are trimmed from each CDR3.

v_call	j_call	cdr3_aa
TRBV5-1	TRBJ1-2	ASSLEQVYYGYT
TRBV27	TRBJ1-5	ATRDGGASNQPQH
TRBV6-5	TRBJ1-5	ASSPWESSNQPQH
TRBV18	TRBJ2-1	ASSLEDRDYSSDNEQF
TRBV25-1	TRBJ2-7	AAGQNSYEQY
TRBV5-1	TRBJ2-1	ASSLGGSVIGEQF
TRBV4-1	TRBJ1-1	ASSQGGGVNTEAF
TRBV28	TRBJ1-2	ASSPGQGLNYGYT
TRBV20-1	TRBJ1-1	SAPRNTEAF
TRBV10-3	TRBJ2-7	AISGDRGSYEQY
TRBV9	TRBJ1-6	ASSAGTAHNSPLH
TRBV7-6	TRBJ1-4	ASSPTAFEKLF
TRBV5-5	TRBJ1-5	ASSLFLAENQPQH
TRBV6-1	TRBJ2-7	ASSEGLSTGPYEQY
TRBV5-6	TRBJ1-2	ASSLGQGRYT
TRBV4-1	TRBJ2-1	ASSQDSPPAGVSYNEQF
TRBV5-1	TRBJ1-2	ASSLWRVPYYNYGYT
TRBV5-6	TRBJ2-7	ASSPLAGSSYEQY
TRBV19	TRBJ2-7	ASSMGTGSYEQY
TRBV29-1	TRBJ2-1	SALTGQANEQF
TRBV6-1	TRBJ1-2	ASGVVAGNYGYT
TRBV27	TRBJ2-1	ASSGTSGAYNEQF
TRBV2	TRBJ2-7	ASSGQVLNSSYEQY
TRBV6-5	TRBJ1-2	ASSTDRGGYGYT
TRBV4-1	TRBJ1-1	ASSHREMATEAF
TRBV13	TRBJ2-7	ASSGPGQGIEQY
TRBV27	TRBJ2-7	ASSFTGTGGYEQY
TRBV28	TRBJ1-1	ASRMRGQAAF
TRBV2	TRBJ1-2	AGRDRAYGYT
TRBV28	TRBJ1-5	ACGPRGYSNQPQH
TRBV9	TRBJ2-1	ASSLAGETYNEQF
TRBV4-2	TRBJ2-3	ASSQGDPSTDTQY
TRBV5-4	TRBJ1-1	ASSETWGGTEAF
TRBV7-6	TRBJ1-1	ASSSRGGAISEAF
TRBV4-1	TRBJ1-4	ASSQQYEKLF
TRBV6-5	TRBJ2-2	ASSFSWASELF
TRBV6-1	TRBJ2-1	ASSEIAGGSYNEQF
TRBV28	TRBJ2-1	ASLRDTTYNEQF
TRBV5-6	TRBJ1-1	ASSFQGAGETEAF
TRBV19	TRBJ2-7	ASSTTSGGGEQY
TRBV19	TRBJ2-2	ASTFTGELF
TRBV10-1	TRBJ2-3	ASSVTSTDTQY
TRBV10-3	TRBJ2-2	AIRGRDTDTGELF
TRBV27	TRBJ2-3	ASSLSPFEREMMDTQY
TRBV7-2	TRBJ2-3	ASSSWGGEDTQY
TRBV9	NA	ASSPRRNSYEQY
TRBV9	TRBJ2-7	ASSDDPSGGTEQY
TRBV9	TRBJ2-6	ASGGTSGPSSGANVLT